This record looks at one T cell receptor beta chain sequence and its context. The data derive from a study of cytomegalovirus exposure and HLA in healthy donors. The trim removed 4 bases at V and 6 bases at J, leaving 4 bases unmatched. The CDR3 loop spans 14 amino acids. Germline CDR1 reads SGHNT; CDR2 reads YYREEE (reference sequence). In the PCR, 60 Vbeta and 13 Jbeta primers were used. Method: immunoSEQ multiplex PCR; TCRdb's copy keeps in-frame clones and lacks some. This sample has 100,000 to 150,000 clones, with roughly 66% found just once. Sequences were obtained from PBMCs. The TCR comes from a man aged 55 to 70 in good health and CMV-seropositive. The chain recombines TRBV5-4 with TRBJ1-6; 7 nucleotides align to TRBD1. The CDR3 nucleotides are TGTGCCAGCAGCCCCCAGGGGGGTAATTCACCCCTCCACTTT. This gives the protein CASSPQGGNSPLHF.